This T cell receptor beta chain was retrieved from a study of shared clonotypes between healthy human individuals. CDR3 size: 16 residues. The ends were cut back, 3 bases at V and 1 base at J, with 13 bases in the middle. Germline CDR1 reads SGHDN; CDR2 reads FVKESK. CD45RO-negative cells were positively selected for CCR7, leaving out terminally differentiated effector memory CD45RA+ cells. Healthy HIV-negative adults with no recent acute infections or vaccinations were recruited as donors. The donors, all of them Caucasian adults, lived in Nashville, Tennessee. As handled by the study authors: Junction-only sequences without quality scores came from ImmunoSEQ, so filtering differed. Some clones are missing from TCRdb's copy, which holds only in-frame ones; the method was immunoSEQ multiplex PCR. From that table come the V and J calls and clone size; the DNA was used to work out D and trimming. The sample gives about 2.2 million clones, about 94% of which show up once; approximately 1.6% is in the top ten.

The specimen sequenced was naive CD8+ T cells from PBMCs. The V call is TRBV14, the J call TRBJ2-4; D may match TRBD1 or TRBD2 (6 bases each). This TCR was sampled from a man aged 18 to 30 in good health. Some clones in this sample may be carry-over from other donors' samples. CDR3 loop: CASSHGGEGAKNIQYF. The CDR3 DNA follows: TGTGCCAGCAGCCACGGGGGCGAGGGGGCCAAAAACATTCAGTACTTC. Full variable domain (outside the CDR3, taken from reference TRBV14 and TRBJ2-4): EAGVTQFPSHSVIEKGQTVTLRCDPISGHDNLYWYRRVMGKEIKFLLHFVKESKQDESGMPNNRFLAERTGGTYSTLKVQPAELEDSGVYFCASSHGGEGAKNIQYFGAGTRLSVL.